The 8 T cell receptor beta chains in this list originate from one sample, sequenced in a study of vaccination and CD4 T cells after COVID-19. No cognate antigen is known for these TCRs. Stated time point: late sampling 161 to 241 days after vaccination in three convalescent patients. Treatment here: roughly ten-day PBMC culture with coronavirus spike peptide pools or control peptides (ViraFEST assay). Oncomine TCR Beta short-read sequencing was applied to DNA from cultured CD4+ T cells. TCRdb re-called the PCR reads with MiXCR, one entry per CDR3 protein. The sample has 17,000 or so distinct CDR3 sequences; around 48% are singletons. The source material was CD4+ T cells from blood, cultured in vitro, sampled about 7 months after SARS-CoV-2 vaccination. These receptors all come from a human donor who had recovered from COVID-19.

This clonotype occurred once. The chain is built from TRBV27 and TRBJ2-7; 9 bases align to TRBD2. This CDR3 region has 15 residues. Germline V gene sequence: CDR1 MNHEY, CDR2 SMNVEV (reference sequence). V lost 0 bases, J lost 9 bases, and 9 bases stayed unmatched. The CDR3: CASSLSASGAGGQYF. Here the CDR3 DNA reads TGTGCCAGCAGTTTATCAGCTAGCGGGGCCGGTGGGCAGTACTTC.

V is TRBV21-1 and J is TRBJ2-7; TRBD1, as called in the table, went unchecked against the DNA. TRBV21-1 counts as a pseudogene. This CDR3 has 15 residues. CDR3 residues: CASSRRGRSSYEQYF. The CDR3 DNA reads TGTGCCAGCAGCCGACGGGGGAGAAGCTCCTACGAGCAGTACTTC.

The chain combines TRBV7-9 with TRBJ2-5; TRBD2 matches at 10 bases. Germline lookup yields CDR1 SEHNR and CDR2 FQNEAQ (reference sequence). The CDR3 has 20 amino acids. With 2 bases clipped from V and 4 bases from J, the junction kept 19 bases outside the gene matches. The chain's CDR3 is CASSLMGLAGEWSGRETQYF. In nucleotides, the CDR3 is TGTGCCAGCAGCTTAATGGGGCTAGCGGGAGAATGGTCAGGAAGAGAGACCCAGTACTTC.

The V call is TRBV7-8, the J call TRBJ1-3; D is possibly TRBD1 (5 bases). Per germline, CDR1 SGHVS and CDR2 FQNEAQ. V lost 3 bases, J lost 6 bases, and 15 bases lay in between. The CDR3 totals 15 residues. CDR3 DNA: TGTGCCAGCAGCTTCTCCGGGGGACCAGTAAACACCATATATTTT. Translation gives CASSFSGGPVNTIYF.

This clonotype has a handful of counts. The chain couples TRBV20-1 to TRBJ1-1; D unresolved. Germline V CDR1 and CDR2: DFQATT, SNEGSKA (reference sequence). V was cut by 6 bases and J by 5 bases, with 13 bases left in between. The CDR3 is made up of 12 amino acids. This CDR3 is CSADGPGTEAFF. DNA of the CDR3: TGCAGTGCCGATGGGCCCGGGACTGAAGCTTTCTTT.

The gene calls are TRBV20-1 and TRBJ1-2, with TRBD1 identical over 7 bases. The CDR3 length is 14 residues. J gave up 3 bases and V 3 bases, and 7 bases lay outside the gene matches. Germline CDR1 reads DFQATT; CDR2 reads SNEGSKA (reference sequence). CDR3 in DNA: TGCAGTGCTAGGGAGACAGGGTACTACTATGGCTACACCTTC. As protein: CSARETGYYYGYTF.

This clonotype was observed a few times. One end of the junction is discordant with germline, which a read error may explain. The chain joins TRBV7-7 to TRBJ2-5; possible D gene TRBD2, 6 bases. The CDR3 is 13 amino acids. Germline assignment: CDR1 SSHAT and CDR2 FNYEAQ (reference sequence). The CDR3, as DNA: TGTGCTAGCAGCCAACTAGCACAAGAGACCCAGTACTTC. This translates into CASSQLAQETQYF.

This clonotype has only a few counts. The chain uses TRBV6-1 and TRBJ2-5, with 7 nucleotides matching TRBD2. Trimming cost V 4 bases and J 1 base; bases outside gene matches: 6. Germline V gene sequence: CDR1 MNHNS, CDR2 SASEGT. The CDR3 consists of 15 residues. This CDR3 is CASSVLADRQETQYF. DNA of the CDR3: TGTGCCAGCAGTGTTCTAGCGGATCGCCAAGAGACCCAGTACTTC.